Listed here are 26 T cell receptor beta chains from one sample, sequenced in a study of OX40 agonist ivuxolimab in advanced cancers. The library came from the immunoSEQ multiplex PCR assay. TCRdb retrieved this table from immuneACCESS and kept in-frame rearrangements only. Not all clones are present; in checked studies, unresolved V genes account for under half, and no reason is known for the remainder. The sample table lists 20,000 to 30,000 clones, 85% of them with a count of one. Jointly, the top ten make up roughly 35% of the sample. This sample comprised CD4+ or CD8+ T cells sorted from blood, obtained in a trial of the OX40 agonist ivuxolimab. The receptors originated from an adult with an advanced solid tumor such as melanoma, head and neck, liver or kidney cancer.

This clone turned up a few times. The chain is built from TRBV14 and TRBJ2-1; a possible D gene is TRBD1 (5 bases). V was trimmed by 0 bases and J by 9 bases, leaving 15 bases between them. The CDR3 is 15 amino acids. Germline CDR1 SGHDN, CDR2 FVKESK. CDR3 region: CASSQDSFQGSEQFF. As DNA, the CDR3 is TGTGCCAGCAGCCAAGATAGTTTCCAGGGAAGTGAGCAGTTCTTC.

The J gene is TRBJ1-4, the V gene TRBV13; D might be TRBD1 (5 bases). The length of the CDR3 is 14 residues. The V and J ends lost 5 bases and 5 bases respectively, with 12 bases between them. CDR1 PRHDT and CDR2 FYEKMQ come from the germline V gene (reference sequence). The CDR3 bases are TGTGCCAGCAGCCAAGGGGAGAGGAATGAAAAACTGTTTTTT. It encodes CASSQGERNEKLFF.

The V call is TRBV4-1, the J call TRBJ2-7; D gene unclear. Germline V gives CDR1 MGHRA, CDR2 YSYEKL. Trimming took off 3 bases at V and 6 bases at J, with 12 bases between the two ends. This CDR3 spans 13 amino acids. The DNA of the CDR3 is TGCGCCAGCAGCCAGATTCGAACTTCCGAGCAGTACTTC. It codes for CASSQIRTSEQYF.

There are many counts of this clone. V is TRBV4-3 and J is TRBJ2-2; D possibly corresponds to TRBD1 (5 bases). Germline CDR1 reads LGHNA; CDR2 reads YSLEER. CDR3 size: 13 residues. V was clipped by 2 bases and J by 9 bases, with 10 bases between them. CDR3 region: CASSQTRQWELFF. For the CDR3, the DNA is TGCGCCAGCAGCCAAACCCGACAGTGGGAGCTGTTTTTT.

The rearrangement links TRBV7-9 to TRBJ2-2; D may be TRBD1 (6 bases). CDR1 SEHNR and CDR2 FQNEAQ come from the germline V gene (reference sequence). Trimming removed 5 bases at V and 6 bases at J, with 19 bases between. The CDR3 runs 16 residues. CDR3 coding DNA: TGTGCCAGCAGCGGAATTGGGGTCAGGGGCCCCGGGGAGCTGTTTTTT. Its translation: CASSGIGVRGPGELFF.

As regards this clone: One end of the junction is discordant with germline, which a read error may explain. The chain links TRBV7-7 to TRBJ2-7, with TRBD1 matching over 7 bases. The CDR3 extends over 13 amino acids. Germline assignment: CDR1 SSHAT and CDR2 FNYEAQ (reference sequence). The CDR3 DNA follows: TGTGCTAGCAGCTTAGCAGGGGGAGCCGAGCAGTACTTC. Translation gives CASSLAGGAEQYF.

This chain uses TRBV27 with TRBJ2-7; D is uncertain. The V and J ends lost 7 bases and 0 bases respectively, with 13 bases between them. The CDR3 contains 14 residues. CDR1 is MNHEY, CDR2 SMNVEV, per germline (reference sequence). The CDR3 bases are TGTGCCAGCAAGCCTCGTGGATCCTCCTACGAGCAGTACTTC. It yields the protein CASKPRGSSYEQYF.

CDR3 coding DNA: TGTGCCTGGAGTGTAGGATATGGGGGGTCGGGGTATGGCTACACCTTC. Translating gives CAWSVGYGGSGYGYTF. The chain combines TRBV30 with TRBJ1-2; TRBD1 might be the D (5 bases). Germline assignment: CDR1 GTSNPN and CDR2 SVGIG (reference sequence). V lost 0 bases and J 5 bases, leaving 19 bases between the germline ends. This CDR3 contains 16 residues.

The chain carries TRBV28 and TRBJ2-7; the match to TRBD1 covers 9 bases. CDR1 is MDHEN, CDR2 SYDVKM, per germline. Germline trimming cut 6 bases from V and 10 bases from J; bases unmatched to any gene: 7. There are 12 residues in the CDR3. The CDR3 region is CASSLRQGEQYF. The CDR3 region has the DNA TGTGCCAGCAGCCTACGACAGGGGGAACAGTACTTC.

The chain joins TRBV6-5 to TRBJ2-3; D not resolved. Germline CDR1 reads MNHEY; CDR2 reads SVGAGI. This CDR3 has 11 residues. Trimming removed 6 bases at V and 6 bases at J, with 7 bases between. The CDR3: CASSTHDTQYF. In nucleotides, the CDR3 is TGTGCCAGCAGCACCCACGATACGCAGTATTTT.

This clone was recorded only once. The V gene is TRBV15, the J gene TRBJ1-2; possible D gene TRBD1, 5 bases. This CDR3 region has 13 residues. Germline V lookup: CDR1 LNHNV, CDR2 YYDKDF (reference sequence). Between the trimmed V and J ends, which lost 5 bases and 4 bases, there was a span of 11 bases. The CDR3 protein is CATSDSSSYGYTF. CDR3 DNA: TGTGCCACCAGCGACAGCTCCTCCTATGGCTACACCTTC.

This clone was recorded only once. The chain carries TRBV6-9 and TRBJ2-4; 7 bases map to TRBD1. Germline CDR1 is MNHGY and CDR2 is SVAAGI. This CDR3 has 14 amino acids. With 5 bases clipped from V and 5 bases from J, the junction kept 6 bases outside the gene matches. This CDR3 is CASSQGQSENIQYF. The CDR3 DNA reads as TGTGCCAGCAGTCAGGGACAGAGCGAAAACATTCAGTACTTC.

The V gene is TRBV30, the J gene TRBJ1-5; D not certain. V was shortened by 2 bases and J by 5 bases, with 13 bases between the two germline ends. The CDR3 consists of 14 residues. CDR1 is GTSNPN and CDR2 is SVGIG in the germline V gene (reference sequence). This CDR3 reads CAWSMAVGDQPQHF. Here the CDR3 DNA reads TGTGCCTGGAGTATGGCAGTCGGGGATCAGCCCCAGCATTTT.

CDR3 bases: TGTGCCAGCAGCGTAGATGCAGTAGTAGATGAGCAGTTCTTC. Translated, it gives CASSVDAVVDEQFF. This chain uses TRBV9 with TRBJ2-1; D gene unclear. The CDR3 consists of 14 residues. Germline CDR1 SGDLS, CDR2 YYNGEE. V gave up 0 bases and J gave up 8 bases, with 12 bases separating them.

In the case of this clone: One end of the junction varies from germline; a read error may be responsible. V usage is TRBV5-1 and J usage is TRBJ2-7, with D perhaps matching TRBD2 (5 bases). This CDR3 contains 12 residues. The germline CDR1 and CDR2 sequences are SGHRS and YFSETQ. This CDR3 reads CASSFGGLTTGF. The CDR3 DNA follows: TGCGCCAGCAGCTTCGGCGGACTTACGACTGGCTTC.

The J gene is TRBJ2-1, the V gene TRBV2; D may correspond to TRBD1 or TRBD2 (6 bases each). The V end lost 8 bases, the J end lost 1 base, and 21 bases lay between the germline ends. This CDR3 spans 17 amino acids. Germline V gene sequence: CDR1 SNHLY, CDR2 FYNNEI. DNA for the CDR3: TGTGCCAGCCCCCCTCACGGAGGGGGGAGGTCCTACAATGAGCAGTTCTTC. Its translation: CASPPHGGGRSYNEQFF.

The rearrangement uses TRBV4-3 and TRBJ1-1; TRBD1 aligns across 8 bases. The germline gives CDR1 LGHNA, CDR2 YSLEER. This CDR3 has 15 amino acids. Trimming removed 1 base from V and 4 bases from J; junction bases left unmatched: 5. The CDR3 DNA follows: TGCGCCAGCAGCCAAGTTACAGGGGGTACCACTGAAGCTTTCTTT. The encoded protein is CASSQVTGGTTEAFF.

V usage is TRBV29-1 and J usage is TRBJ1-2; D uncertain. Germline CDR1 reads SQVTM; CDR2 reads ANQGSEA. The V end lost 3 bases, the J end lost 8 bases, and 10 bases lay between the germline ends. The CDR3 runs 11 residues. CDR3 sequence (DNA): TGCAGCGTTGATTGGGATATGGGCTACACCTTC. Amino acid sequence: CSVDWDMGYTF.

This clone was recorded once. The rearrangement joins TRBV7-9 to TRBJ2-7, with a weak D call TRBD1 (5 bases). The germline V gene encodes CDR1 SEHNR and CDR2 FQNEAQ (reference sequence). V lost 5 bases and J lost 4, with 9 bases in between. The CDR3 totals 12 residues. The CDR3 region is CASSQDSYEQYF. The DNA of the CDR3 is TGTGCCAGCAGCCAAGACAGTTACGAGCAGTACTTC.

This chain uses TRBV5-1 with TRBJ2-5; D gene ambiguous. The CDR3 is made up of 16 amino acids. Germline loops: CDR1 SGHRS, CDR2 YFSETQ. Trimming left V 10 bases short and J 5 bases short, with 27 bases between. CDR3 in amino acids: CACCLAEGWDGETQYF. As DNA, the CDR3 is TGCGCCTGCTGCTTGGCCGAAGGGTGGGATGGGGAGACCCAGTACTTC.

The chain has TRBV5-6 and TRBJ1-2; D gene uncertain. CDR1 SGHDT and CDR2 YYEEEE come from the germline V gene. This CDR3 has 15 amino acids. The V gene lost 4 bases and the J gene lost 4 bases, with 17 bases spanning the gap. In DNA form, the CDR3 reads TGTGCCAGCAGCCCAGGACCGGGCACGCTCTATGGCTACACCTTC. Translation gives CASSPGPGTLYGYTF.

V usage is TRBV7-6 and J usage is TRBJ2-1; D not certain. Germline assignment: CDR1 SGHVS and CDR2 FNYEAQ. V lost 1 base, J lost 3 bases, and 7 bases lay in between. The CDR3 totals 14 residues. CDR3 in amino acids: CASSLEDFYNEQFF. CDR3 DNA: TGTGCCAGCAGCTTAGAAGACTTCTACAATGAGCAGTTCTTC.

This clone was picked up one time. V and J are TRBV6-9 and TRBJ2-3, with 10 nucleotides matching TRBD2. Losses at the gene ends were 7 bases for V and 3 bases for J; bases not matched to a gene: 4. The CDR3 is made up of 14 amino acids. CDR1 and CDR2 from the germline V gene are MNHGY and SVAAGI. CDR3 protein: CASIVAGGTDTQYF. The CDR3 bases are TGTGCCAGCATAGTAGCGGGGGGTACAGATACGCAGTATTTT.

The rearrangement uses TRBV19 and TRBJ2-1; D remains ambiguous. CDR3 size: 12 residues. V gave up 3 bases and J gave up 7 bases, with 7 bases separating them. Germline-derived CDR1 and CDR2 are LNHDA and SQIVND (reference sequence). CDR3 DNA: TGTGCCAGTAGTATTGTGGGGAATGAGCAGTTCTTC. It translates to CASSIVGNEQFF.

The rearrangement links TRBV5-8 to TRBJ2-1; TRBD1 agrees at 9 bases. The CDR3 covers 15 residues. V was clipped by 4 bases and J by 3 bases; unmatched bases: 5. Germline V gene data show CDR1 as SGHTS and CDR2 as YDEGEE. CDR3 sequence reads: CASSDPGQGYNEQFF. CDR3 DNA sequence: TGTGCCAGCAGCGACCCGGGACAGGGCTACAATGAGCAGTTCTTC.

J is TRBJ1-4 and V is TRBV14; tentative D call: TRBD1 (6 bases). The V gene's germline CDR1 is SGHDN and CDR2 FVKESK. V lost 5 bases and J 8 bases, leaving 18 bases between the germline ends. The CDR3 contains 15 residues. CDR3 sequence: CASSAPGQGPEKLFF. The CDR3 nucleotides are TGTGCCAGCAGCGCGCCGGGACAAGGCCCCGAAAAACTGTTTTTT. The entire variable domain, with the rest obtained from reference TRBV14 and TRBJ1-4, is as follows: EAGVTQFPSHSVIEKGQTVTLRCDPISGHDNLYWYRRVMGKEIKFLLHFVKESKQDESGMPNNRFLAERTGGTYSTLKVQPAELEDSGVYFCASSAPGQGPEKLFFGSGTQLSVL.